These 21 T cell receptor beta chains share one sample of origin, sequenced in a study of blood T cell repertoires in COVID-19. Clones were sequenced by immunoSEQ multiplex PCR, and TCRdb holds only the in-frame ones, with some missing. This sample has about 240,000 clones, with 82% found just once. The sample was peripheral blood. These receptors were obtained from a woman aged 60-75 years with active or convalescent COVID-19.

This chain joins TRBV18 and TRBJ1-3, with 9 bases lining up with TRBD1. Germline V gene lookup returns CDR1 KGHSH and CDR2 LQKENI. The ends lost 4 bases at V and 0 bases at J; junction bases unmatched: 10. The CDR3 extends over 18 amino acids. CDR3 in DNA: TGTGCCAGCTCACACGGACAGGGGCGGTTTCTCTCTGGAAACACCATATATTTT. Its protein product is CASSHGQGRFLSGNTIYF.

V usage is TRBV30 and J usage is TRBJ1-3, with D maybe TRBD1 (6 bases). This CDR3 region has 16 residues. Germline values: CDR1 GTSNPN, CDR2 SVGIG (reference sequence). V was cut by 0 bases and J by 0 bases, with 12 bases left in between. This CDR3 is CAWSVSGAYSGNTIYF. The CDR3 coding sequence is TGTGCCTGGAGTGTATCAGGGGCTTACTCTGGAAACACCATATATTTT.

The chain couples TRBV7-2 to TRBJ2-1; 13 bases agree with TRBD2. The CDR3 contains 17 residues. V was pared by 5 bases and J by 9 bases, with 13 bases of the junction left unmatched. Per the germline V gene, CDR1 is SGHTA and CDR2 is FQGNSA. The CDR3 reads CASSPTGLAGLKGEQFF. The CDR3, as DNA: TGTGCCAGCAGCCCCACGGGACTAGCGGGGCTCAAAGGTGAGCAGTTCTTC.

In regard to this clone: A read error may explain this, as a much larger clone is one base away. Other DNA sequences of this sample code for an identical CDR3. This chain links TRBV7-9 with TRBJ2-1; the D gene is possibly TRBD1 (6 bases). The CDR3 covers 14 residues. The V gene's germline CDR1 is SEHNR and CDR2 FQNEAQ (reference sequence). CDR3 residues: CASSIQDSRNEQFF. The CDR3 bases are TGTGCCAGCAGCATCCAGGACAGTCGCAATGAACAGTTCTTC.

This clone was counted a single time. The rearrangement links TRBV4-3 to TRBJ1-1; 9 nucleotides match TRBD1. This CDR3 comprises 14 residues. V was clipped by 2 bases and J by 4 bases; unmatched bases: 2. Germline V lookup: CDR1 LGHNA, CDR2 YSLEER. CDR3 DNA: TGCGCCAGCAGCCAATGGGACAGGGCCACTGAAGCTTTCTTT. This sequence encodes CASSQWDRATEAFF.

The chain employs TRBV7-3 and TRBJ2-1; 7 positions match TRBD2. The germline V gene has CDR1 SGHTA and CDR2 FQGTGA. CDR3 length: 16 residues. V was pared by 5 bases and J by 11 bases, with 18 bases of the junction left unmatched. In DNA, the CDR3 is TGTGCCAGCAGCCATAGTTCCTCGGAGGGGCGGGGGAAGCAGTTCTTC. Protein product: CASSHSSSEGRGKQFF.

The V call is TRBV28, the J call TRBJ1-5; D gene ambiguous. The V gene lost 6 bases and the J gene lost 6 bases, with 21 bases spanning the gap. Germline CDR1 and CDR2: MDHEN and SYDVKM. CDR3 length: 16 residues. The CDR3 loop reads CASSTKSPGKGQPQHF. The CDR3 DNA is TGTGCCAGCAGCACCAAAAGTCCGGGGAAGGGTCAGCCCCAGCATTTT.

This rearrangement joins TRBV7-9 to TRBJ1-3; no clear D gene. CDR1 and CDR2 (germline): SEHNR, FQNEAQ (reference sequence). There are 17 residues in the CDR3. Trimming removed 7 bases from V and 1 base from J, with 20 bases in between. The CDR3 protein is CASTTPDPRGSGNTIYF. The CDR3 bases are TGTGCCAGCACCACCCCCGACCCCAGAGGGTCTGGAAACACCATATATTTT.

The CDR3 coding sequence is TGTGCCAGTAGTCTACAGGCGGTCCTGAATTCACCCCTCCACTTT. This codes for CASSLQAVLNSPLHF. The chain has TRBV19 and TRBJ1-6; a possible D gene is TRBD1 (5 bases). CDR1 and CDR2 from the germline V gene are LNHDA and SQIVND (reference sequence). CDR3 length: 15 residues. Between the trimmed V and J ends, which lost 5 bases and 7 bases, there was a span of 15 bases.

Comment on this clone: Other DNA variants within this sample encode the same CDR3. J is TRBJ2-5 and V is TRBV9; TRBD2 is a possible D gene (5 bases). The V and J ends lost 4 bases and 3 bases respectively, with 13 bases between them. Germline V gene sequence: CDR1 SGDLS, CDR2 YYNGEE. The CDR3 sequence is 14 residues long. The CDR3 nucleotides are TGTGCCAGCAGCCTCCGGGATAGGGAAGAGACCCAGTACTTC. This sequence encodes CASSLRDREETQYF.

The genes are TRBV4-2 and TRBJ2-7, with TRBD2 matching over 10 bases. With 1 base clipped from V and 0 bases from J, the junction kept 9 bases outside the gene matches. This CDR3 comprises 18 residues. Germline CDR1 reads LGHNA; CDR2 reads YNFKEQ. The CDR3 loop reads CASSQGLASGGDSYEQYF. For the CDR3, the DNA is TGTGCCAGCAGCCAAGGGTTGGCTAGCGGGGGCGACTCCTACGAGCAGTACTTC.

This chain links TRBV27 with TRBJ1-5; tentative D call: TRBD1 (5 bases). Trimming pared 4 bases from V and 9 bases from J, leaving 16 bases between. This CDR3 comprises 14 residues. Germline V lookup: CDR1 MNHEY, CDR2 SMNVEV (reference sequence). CDR3 amino acids: CASSSTGRSGPQHF. In DNA, the CDR3 is TGTGCCAGCAGTTCTACAGGCCGGTCCGGGCCCCAGCATTTT.

The V gene is TRBV6-1, the J gene TRBJ1-6, with 7 bases identical to TRBD1. The V segment lost 3 bases and the J segment 9 bases; nucleotides outside the gene matches: 5. Germline lookup yields CDR1 MNHNS and CDR2 SASEGT. CDR3 length: 14 amino acids. The CDR3 DNA reads TGTGCCAGCAGTGACGGACAGGACCCTTCACCCCTCCACTTT. It translates to CASSDGQDPSPLHF.

This clone was observed a handful of times. The V call is TRBV4-1, the J call TRBJ1-1, with 8 bases matching TRBD1. CDR3 length: 14 residues. CDR1 is MGHRA and CDR2 is YSYEKL in the germline V gene. Germline trimming cut 0 bases from V and 11 bases from J; bases unmatched to any gene: 8. CDR3: CASSQDRQGASAFF. Written as DNA, the CDR3 is TGCGCCAGCAGCCAAGATCGGCAGGGGGCGTCGGCTTTCTTT.

The J gene is TRBJ2-1, the V gene TRBV18; D is uncertain. V was shortened by 1 base and J by 9 bases, with 10 bases between the two germline ends. CDR3 length: 13 amino acids. Germline V gene sequence: CDR1 KGHSH, CDR2 LQKENI. The CDR3 region is CASSPLSRGEQFF. The CDR3 nucleotides are TGTGCCAGCTCACCACTATCTCGAGGTGAGCAGTTCTTC.

The chain combines TRBV29-1 with TRBJ2-3, with TRBD1 matching 8 bases. The CDR3 runs to 14 residues. Per germline, CDR1 SQVTM and CDR2 ANQGSEA. Germline trimming cut 4 bases from V and 2 bases from J; bases unmatched to any gene: 5. In DNA, the CDR3 is TGCAGCGTTGTCCAGGGGGCAAACACAGATACGCAGTATTTT. Translating gives CSVVQGANTDTQYF.

The chain uses TRBV2 and TRBJ2-5; 10 bases are a match to TRBD2. The trim removed 3 bases at V and 5 bases at J, leaving 6 bases unmatched. The CDR3 has 15 residues. The germline CDR1 and CDR2 sequences are SNHLY and FYNNEI. For the CDR3, the DNA is TGTGCCAGCAGTGAGACTAGCGGGTCCGGGGAGACCCAGTACTTC. It is translated as CASSETSGSGETQYF.

The chain combines TRBV27 with TRBJ1-2; TRBD1 matches 8 bases. CDR1 is MNHEY, CDR2 SMNVEV, per germline (reference sequence). The CDR3 extends over 15 amino acids. Losses at the gene ends were 5 bases for V and 4 bases for J; bases not matched to a gene: 9. This CDR3 reads CASSITGGATYGYTF. In DNA form, the CDR3 reads TGTGCCAGCAGTATTACAGGGGGTGCGACCTATGGCTACACCTTC.

The chain combines TRBV30 with TRBJ2-3; 7 bases line up with TRBD2. Trimming removed 3 bases from V and 6 bases from J; junction bases left unmatched: 15. The CDR3 is 16 residues long. Germline assignment: CDR1 GTSNPN and CDR2 SVGIG (reference sequence). The CDR3 loop reads CAWRRGTGGRWDTQYF. For the CDR3, the DNA is TGTGCCTGGAGGCGTGGGACGGGGGGTCGGTGGGATACGCAGTATTTT. Filled out from reference TRBV30 and TRBJ2-3, the complete variable domain reads SQTIHQWPATLVQPVGSPLSLECTVEGTSNPNLYWYRQAAGRGLQLLFYSVGIGQISSEVPQNLSASRPQDRQFILSSKKLLLSDSGFYLCAWRRGTGGRWDTQYFGPGTRLTVL.

V and J are TRBV5-8 and TRBJ2-5, with a possible D match to TRBD2 (6 bases). Trimming left V 5 bases short and J 0 bases short, with 20 bases between. The CDR3 sequence is 17 residues long. The germline V gene encodes CDR1 SGHTS and CDR2 YDEGEE. The DNA of the CDR3 is TGTGCCAGCAGTCCTCTGGCGGGGCCTCAGTACCAAGAGACCCAGTACTTC. Translating gives CASSPLAGPQYQETQYF.

CDR3 nucleotide sequence: TGTGCCAGCAGCCTCATAGCGGGGGAGAGGGAGACCCAGTACTTC. It translates to CASSLIAGERETQYF. The chain employs TRBV7-9 and TRBJ2-5; 9 nucleotides align to TRBD2. CDR1 is SEHNR and CDR2 is FQNEAQ in the germline V gene (reference sequence). V lost 5 bases to trimming and J lost 5 bases; unmatched junction nucleotides: 9. The CDR3 covers 15 residues. Full variable domain (remainder filled in from reference TRBV7-9 and TRBJ2-5): DTGVSQNPRHKITKRGQNVTFRCDPISEHNRLYWYRQTLGQGPEFLTYFQNEAQLEKSRLLSDRFSAERPKGSFSTLEIQRTEQGDSAMYLCASSLIAGERETQYFGPGTRLLVL.